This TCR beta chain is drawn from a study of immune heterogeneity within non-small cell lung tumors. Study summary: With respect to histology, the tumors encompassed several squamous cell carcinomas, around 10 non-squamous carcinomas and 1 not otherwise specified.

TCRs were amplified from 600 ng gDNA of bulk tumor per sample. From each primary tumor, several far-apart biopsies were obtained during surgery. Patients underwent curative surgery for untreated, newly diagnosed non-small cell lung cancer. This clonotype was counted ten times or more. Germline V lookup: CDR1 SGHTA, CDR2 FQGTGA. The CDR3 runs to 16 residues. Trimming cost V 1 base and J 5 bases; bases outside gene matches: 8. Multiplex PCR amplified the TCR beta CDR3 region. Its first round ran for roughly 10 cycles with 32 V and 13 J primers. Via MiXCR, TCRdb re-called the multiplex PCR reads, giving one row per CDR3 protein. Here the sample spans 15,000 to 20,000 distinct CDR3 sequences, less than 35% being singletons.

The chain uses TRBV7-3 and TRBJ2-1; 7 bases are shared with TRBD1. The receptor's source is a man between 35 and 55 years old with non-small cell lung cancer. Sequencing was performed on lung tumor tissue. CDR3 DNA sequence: TGTGCCAGCAGCTTAAAAAAAGGGGGACAGAACAATGAGCAGTTCTTC. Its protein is CASSLKKGGQNNEQFF. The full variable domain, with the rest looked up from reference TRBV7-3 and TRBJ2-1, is GAGVSQTPSNKVTEKGKYVELRCDPISGHTALYWYRQSLGQGPEFLIYFQGTGAADDSGLPNDRFFAVRPEGSVSTLKIQRTERGDSAVYLCASSLKKGGQNNEQFFGPGTRLTVL.